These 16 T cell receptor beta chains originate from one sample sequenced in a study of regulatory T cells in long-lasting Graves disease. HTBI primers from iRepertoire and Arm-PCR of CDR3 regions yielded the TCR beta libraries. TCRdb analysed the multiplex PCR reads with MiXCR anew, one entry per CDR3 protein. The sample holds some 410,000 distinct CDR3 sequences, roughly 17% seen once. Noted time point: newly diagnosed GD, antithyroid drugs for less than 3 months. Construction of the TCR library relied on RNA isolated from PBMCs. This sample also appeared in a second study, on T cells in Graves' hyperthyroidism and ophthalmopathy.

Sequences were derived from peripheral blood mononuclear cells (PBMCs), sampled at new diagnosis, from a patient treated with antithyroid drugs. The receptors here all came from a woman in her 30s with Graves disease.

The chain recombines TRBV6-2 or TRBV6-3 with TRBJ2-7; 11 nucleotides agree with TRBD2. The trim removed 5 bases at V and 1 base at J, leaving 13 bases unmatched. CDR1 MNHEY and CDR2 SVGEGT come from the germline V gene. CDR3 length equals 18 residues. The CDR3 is CASSTPPLTSGVSYEQYF. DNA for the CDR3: TGTGCCAGCAGTACCCCCCCATTGACTAGCGGGGTTTCCTACGAGCAGTACTTC.

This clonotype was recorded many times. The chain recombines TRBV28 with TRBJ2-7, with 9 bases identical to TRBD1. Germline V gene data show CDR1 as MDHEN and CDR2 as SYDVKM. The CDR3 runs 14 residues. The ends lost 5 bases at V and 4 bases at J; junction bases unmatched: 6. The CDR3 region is CASSPRGTGYEQYF. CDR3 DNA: TGTGCCAGCAGTCCACGAGGGACAGGGTACGAGCAGTACTTC.

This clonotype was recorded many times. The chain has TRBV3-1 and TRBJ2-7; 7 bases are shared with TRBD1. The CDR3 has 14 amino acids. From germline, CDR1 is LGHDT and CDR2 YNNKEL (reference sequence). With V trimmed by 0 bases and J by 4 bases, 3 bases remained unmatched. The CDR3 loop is CASSQDDRDYEQYF. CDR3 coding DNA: TGTGCCAGCAGCCAAGACGACAGGGATTACGAGCAGTACTTC.

In DNA form, the CDR3 reads TGTGCCAGCAGTTTAGGGCAAGGACAGGGGAAAAACAATGAGCAGTTCTTC. Encoded protein: CASSLGQGQGKNNEQFF. The chain employs TRBV28 and TRBJ2-1; 9 nucleotides agree with TRBD1. This CDR3 comprises 17 residues. Germline V lookup: CDR1 MDHEN, CDR2 SYDVKM. With V trimmed by 2 bases and J by 5 bases, 10 bases remained unmatched.

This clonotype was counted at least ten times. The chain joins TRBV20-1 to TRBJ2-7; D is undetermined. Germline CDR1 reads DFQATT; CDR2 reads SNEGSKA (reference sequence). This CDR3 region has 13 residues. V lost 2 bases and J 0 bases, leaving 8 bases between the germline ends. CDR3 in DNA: TGCAGTGCTAGACTCTTGAGCTCCTACGAGCAGTACTTC. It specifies CSARLLSSYEQYF.

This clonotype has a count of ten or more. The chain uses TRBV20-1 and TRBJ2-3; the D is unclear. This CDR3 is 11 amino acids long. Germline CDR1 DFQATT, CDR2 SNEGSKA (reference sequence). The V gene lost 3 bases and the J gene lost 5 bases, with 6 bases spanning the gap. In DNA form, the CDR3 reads TGCAGTGCTAGCCGTCGAGATACGCAGTATTTT. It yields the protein CSASRRDTQYF.

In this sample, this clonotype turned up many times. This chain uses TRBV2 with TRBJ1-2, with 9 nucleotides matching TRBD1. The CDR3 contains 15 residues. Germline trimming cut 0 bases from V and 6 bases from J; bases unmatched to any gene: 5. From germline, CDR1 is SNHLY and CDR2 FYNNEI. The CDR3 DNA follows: TGTGCCAGCAGTGAAGCGGGACAGGGAGTGGATGGCTACACCTTC. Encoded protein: CASSEAGQGVDGYTF.

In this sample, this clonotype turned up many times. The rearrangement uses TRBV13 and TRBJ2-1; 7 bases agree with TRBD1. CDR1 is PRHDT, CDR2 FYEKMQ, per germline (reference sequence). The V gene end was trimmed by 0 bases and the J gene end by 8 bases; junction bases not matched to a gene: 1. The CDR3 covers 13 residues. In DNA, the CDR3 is TGTGCCAGCAGCTTAGGCCAGGGGGATGAGCAGTTCTTC. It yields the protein CASSLGQGDEQFF.

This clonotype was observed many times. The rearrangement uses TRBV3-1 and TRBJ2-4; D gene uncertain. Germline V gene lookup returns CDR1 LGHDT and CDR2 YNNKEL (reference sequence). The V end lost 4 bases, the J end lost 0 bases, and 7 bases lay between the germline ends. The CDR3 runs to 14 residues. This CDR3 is CASSPRLAKNIQYF. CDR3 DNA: TGTGCCAGCAGCCCTCGGCTAGCCAAAAACATTCAGTACTTC.

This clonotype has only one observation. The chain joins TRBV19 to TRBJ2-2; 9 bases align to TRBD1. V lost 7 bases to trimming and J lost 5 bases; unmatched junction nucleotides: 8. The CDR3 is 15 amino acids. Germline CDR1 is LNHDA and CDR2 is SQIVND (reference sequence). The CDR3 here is CASKNRGLRTGELFF. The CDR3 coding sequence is TGTGCCAGTAAAAACAGGGGGCTTCGGACCGGGGAGCTGTTTTTT. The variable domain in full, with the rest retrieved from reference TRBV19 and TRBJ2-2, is DGGITQSPKYLFRKEGQNVTLSCEQNLNHDAMYWYRQDPGQGLRLIYYSQIVNDFQKGDIAEGYSVSREKKESFPLTVTSAQKNPTAFYLCASKNRGLRTGELFFGEGSRLTVL.

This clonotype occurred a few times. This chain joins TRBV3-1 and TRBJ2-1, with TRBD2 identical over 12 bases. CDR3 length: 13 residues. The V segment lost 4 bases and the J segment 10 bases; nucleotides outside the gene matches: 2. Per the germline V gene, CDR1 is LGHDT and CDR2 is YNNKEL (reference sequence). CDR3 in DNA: TGTGCCAGCAGCCGGACTAGCGGGATCGAGCAGTTCTTC. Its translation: CASSRTSGIEQFF.

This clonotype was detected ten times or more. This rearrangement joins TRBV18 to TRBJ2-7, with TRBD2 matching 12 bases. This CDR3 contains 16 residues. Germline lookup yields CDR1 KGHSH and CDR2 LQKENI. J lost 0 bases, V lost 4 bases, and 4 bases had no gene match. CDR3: CASSLLTSGSSYEQYF. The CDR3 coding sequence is TGTGCCAGCTCACTACTGACTAGCGGGAGCTCCTACGAGCAGTACTTC.

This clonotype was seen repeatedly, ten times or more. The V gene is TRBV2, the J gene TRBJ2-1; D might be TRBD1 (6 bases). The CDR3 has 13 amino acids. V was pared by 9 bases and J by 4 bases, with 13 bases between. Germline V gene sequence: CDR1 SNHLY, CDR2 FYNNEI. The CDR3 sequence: CASMSGEYNEQFF. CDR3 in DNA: TGTGCCAGTATGTCAGGGGAGTACAATGAGCAGTTCTTC.

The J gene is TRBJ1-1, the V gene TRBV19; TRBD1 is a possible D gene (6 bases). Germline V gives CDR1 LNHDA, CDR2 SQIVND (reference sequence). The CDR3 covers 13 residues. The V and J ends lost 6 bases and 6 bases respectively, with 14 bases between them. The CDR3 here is CASRQQGGAEAFF. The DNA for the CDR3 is TGTGCCAGTAGACAACAGGGAGGCGCTGAAGCTTTCTTT. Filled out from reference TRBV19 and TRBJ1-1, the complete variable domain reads DGGITQSPKYLFRKEGQNVTLSCEQNLNHDAMYWYRQDPGQGLRLIYYSQIVNDFQKGDIAEGYSVSREKKESFPLTVTSAQKNPTAFYLCASRQQGGAEAFFGQGTRLTVV.

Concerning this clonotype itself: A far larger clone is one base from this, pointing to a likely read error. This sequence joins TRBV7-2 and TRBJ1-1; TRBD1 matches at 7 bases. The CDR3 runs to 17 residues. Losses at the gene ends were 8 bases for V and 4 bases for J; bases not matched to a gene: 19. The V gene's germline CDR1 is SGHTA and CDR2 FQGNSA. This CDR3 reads CASPPPGGTATSTEAFF. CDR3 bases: TGTGCCAGCCCGCCCCCCGGCGGGACAGCGACGAGCACTGAAGCTTTCTTT.

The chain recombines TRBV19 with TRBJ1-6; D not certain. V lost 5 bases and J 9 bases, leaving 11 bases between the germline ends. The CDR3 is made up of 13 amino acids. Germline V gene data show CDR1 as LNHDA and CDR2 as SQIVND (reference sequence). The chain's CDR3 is CASSRLDPSPLHF. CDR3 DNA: TGTGCCAGTAGTCGACTTGATCCTTCACCCCTCCACTTT.